This TCR beta chain comes out of a study of shared clonotypes between healthy human individuals. With respect to this clone: The junction does not match germline at one end; this may be a read error.

Data came from immunoSEQ multiplex PCR; TCRdb stores just in-frame clones and leaves some out. This sample has about 460,000 clones, with approximately 77% found just once. Per the germline V gene, CDR1 is SNHLY and CDR2 is FYNNEI. The CDR3 is made up of 13 amino acids. Sequencing was carried out using PBMCs. The chain joins TRBV2 to TRBJ1-2; tentative D call: TRBD1 (6 bases). The sequence was collected from a woman in her thirties or forties in good health. Some clones in this sample may be carry-over from other donors' samples. CDR3 nucleotide sequence: TGTGCCAGCAGTGGATTGACAGGTCTACGCTTCGCCTTC. This codes for CASSGLTGLRFAF.